These 14 T cell receptor beta chains originate from one sample sequenced in a study of blood T cell repertoires in COVID-19. Clones were sequenced by immunoSEQ multiplex PCR, and TCRdb holds only the in-frame ones, with some missing. In the table there are around 77,000 clones, about nine tenths of which are singletons. Sequencing was done on a sample of peripheral blood. Receptors were obtained from a man between 70 and 80 years old with active or convalescent COVID-19.

As DNA, the CDR3 is TGCGCCAGCAGCCAAGATGAAAGGGGGAATGAGCAGTTCTTC. It yields the protein CASSQDERGNEQFF. The chain employs TRBV4-1 and TRBJ2-1; D is possibly TRBD1 (6 bases). Germline CDR1 is MGHRA and CDR2 is YSYEKL. The CDR3 extends over 14 amino acids. Trimming pared 0 bases from V and 7 bases from J, leaving 10 bases between.

Turning to this clone: At one end the junction does not follow the germline gene, possibly because of a read error. J is TRBJ1-1 and V is TRBV5-6; 9 bases fit TRBD1. The CDR3 is 14 residues long. CDR1 is SGHDT, CDR2 YYEEEE, per germline. CDR3 amino acids: CASRLGQGPPTLLF. The CDR3 bases are TGTGCCAGCAGGCTGGGACAGGGTCCGCCAACCCTACTTTTT.

The chain recombines TRBV7-8 with TRBJ2-5; D may be TRBD1 (5 bases). Trimming took 0 bases from V and 5 from J, leaving 16 bases between them. CDR1 SGHVS and CDR2 FQNEAQ come from the germline V gene. This CDR3 region has 16 residues. The DNA for the CDR3 is TGTGCCAGCAGCTTAGCGCAGGGAACAGGCCGGGAGACCCAGTACTTC. As protein: CASSLAQGTGRETQYF.

The chain links TRBV28 to TRBJ1-2, with D unresolved. The CDR3 is 13 amino acids. V dropped 6 bases and J dropped 7 bases, with 15 bases sitting between them. Germline V gene sequence: CDR1 MDHEN, CDR2 SYDVKM. Here the CDR3 reads CASSPPRGSGYTF. CDR3 in DNA: TGTGCCAGCAGCCCTCCCCGGGGAAGTGGCTACACCTTC.

This chain connects TRBV3-1 (or the pseudogene TRBV3-2) to TRBJ2-2; D perhaps matches TRBD2 (5 bases). V dropped 1 base and J dropped 2 bases, with 14 bases sitting between them. This CDR3 has 17 amino acids. Germline V gene lookup returns CDR1 LGHDT and CDR2 YNNKEL (reference sequence). The CDR3 loop reads CASSQVGASPNTGELFF. The CDR3 DNA sequence: TGTGCCAGCAGCCAAGTGGGTGCTAGCCCAAACACCGGGGAGCTGTTTTTT.

This clone was seen a single time. V is TRBV18 and J is TRBJ2-2; D unresolved. This CDR3 has 15 residues. Germline CDR1 is KGHSH and CDR2 is LQKENI. V was cut by 5 bases and J by 0 bases, with 10 bases left in between. The CDR3 sequence is CASSTAQSNTGELFF. The CDR3 DNA reads TGTGCCAGCTCAACCGCCCAGTCGAACACCGGGGAGCTGTTTTTT.

The J gene is TRBJ1-5, the V gene TRBV19; possibly TRBD1 for D (6 bases). There are 15 residues in the CDR3. Deletions cut 5 bases from V and 6 bases from J, with 17 bases between. CDR1 and CDR2 (germline): LNHDA, SQIVND (reference sequence). CDR3 protein: CASSPRGDGTQPQHF. The CDR3 DNA reads as TGTGCCAGTAGTCCCAGGGGAGACGGTACTCAGCCCCAGCATTTT.

This clone was found a few times. The gene calls are TRBV28 and TRBJ1-2; TRBD1 agrees at 7 bases. The ends lost 5 bases at V and 10 bases at J; junction bases unmatched: 10. The CDR3 runs 13 residues. Germline lookup yields CDR1 MDHEN and CDR2 SYDVKM. CDR3 coding DNA: TGTGCCAGCAGTCTTTTACGGGGACAGCTCTACACCTTC. It yields the protein CASSLLRGQLYTF.

V usage is TRBV6-2 or TRBV6-3 and J usage is TRBJ2-1; D might be TRBD1 (6 bases). CDR3 size: 13 residues. Per germline, CDR1 MNHEY and CDR2 SVGEGT. Between the trimmed V and J ends, which lost 2 bases and 12 bases, there was a span of 14 bases. The CDR3 DNA reads as TGTGCCAGCAGTTACGCAGGACAGCAGGGGCAGTTCTTC. It encodes CASSYAGQQGQFF.

DNA of the CDR3: TGTGCCAGCAGCTCCATCCTCTCCGCGAGAGTGGACAATGAGCAGTTCTTC. This translates into CASSSILSARVDNEQFF. This chain uses TRBV5-6 with TRBJ2-1; D not certain. Trimming took 3 bases from V and 5 from J, leaving 21 bases between them. This CDR3 contains 17 residues. Germline assignment: CDR1 SGHDT and CDR2 YYEEEE.

The chain is built from TRBV5-1 and TRBJ1-4, with 9 bases fitting TRBD1. V shed 0 bases, J shed 5 bases, and the junction held 11 bases outside the gene matches. Germline CDR1 SGHRS, CDR2 YFSETQ. This CDR3 region has 18 residues. The CDR3 loop reads CASSLGQTNRGQNEKLFF. The DNA for the CDR3 is TGCGCCAGCAGCTTGGGGCAAACTAACAGGGGGCAAAATGAAAAACTGTTTTTT.

This clone was observed a few times. This chain connects TRBV5-1 to TRBJ2-1, with unresolved D. The CDR3 loop spans 14 amino acids. Germline CDR1 is SGHRS and CDR2 is YFSETQ. Trimming removed 1 base at V and 9 bases at J, with 14 bases between. CDR3 protein: CASSLFSRLSEQFF. CDR3 nucleotides: TGCGCCAGCAGCTTGTTTTCGAGGCTTAGTGAGCAGTTCTTC.

The chain carries TRBV7-3 and TRBJ2-2; possibly TRBD2 for D (6 bases). V gave up 3 bases and J gave up 5 bases, with 16 bases separating them. The CDR3 runs to 16 residues. Per germline, CDR1 SGHTA and CDR2 FQGTGA. CDR3 DNA: TGTGCCAGCAGCTTTTCGGTCTTGGAGGGGACCGGGGAGCTGTTTTTT. Translation: CASSFSVLEGTGELFF.

This chain links TRBV30 with TRBJ2-7; D gene ambiguous. Trimming removed 2 bases at V and 4 bases at J, with 18 bases between. The CDR3 consists of 15 residues. Germline V lookup: CDR1 GTSNPN, CDR2 SVGIG (reference sequence). CDR3 sequence reads: CAWSPRRYLPYEQYF. The DNA for the CDR3 is TGTGCCTGGAGTCCCAGGCGATATCTACCTTACGAGCAGTACTTC.